These 29 T cell receptor beta chains came from one sample sequenced in a study of PD-1 blockade in classical Hodgkin lymphoma. As to time point: cycle 4 day 1 (C4D1), after less than 7 weeks of nivolumab. Relapses following autologous stem cell transplantation were seen in all patients, with brentuximab vedotin exposure varying. The table came from immunoSEQ multiplex PCR; TCRdb's copy has only in-frame clones and leaves some out. The data show 64,000 or so clones, with about 90% seen just once and about 9.4% held by the top ten. Sequenced material: peripheral blood mononuclear cells (PBMCs), taken before the fourth cycle of nivolumab. The receptors were gathered from a human donor with classical Hodgkin lymphoma.

This chain joins TRBV6-5 and TRBJ2-3; TRBD2 aligns across 15 bases. This CDR3 comprises 15 residues. V was clipped by 8 bases and J by 2 bases; unmatched bases: 2. The V gene's germline CDR1 is MNHEY and CDR2 SVGAGI. The CDR3 protein is CASGTSGGPTDTQYF. For the CDR3, the DNA is TGTGCCAGCGGGACTAGCGGGGGGCCCACAGATACGCAGTATTTT.

The chain carries TRBV19 and TRBJ1-5; a possible D gene is TRBD1 (5 bases). Germline CDR1 reads LNHDA; CDR2 reads SQIVND (reference sequence). V was clipped by 7 bases and J by 6 bases, with 13 bases between them. This CDR3 is 13 amino acids long. The CDR3 bases are TGTGCCAGTAACCCGGGGGGGGGTCAGCCCCAGCATTTT. Translation: CASNPGGGQPQHF.

The rearrangement joins TRBV7-9 to TRBJ1-1; D remains ambiguous. Per the germline V gene, CDR1 is SEHNR and CDR2 is FQNEAQ (reference sequence). V lost 1 base and J 4 bases, leaving 13 bases between the germline ends. The length of the CDR3 is 15 residues. The CDR3 bases are TGTGCCAGCAGCTTAGACGGGAGGGAAGGCACTGAAGCTTTCTTT. This sequence encodes CASSLDGREGTEAFF.

V and J are TRBV11-2 and TRBJ2-6; D not resolved. Deletions cut 1 base from V and 4 bases from J, with 14 bases between. Per the germline V gene, CDR1 is SGHAT and CDR2 is FQNNGV. CDR3 length: 17 residues. The DNA for the CDR3 is TGTGCCAGCAGCTTAGCTCGGCGCATCTCCGGGGCCAACGTCCTGACTTTC. Translated, it gives CASSLARRISGANVLTF.

The chain employs TRBV27 and TRBJ2-7; tentatively, D is TRBD1 (6 bases). The CDR3 is made up of 11 amino acids. Trimming removed 7 bases from V and 7 bases from J, with 11 bases in between. Germline CDR1 reads MNHEY; CDR2 reads SMNVEV (reference sequence). CDR3 sequence reads: CASTKRGEQYF. DNA for the CDR3: TGTGCCAGCACCAAAAGGGGGGAGCAGTACTTC.

The chain has TRBV6-5 and TRBJ2-7; 7 bases fit TRBD2. Germline V gene data show CDR1 as MNHEY and CDR2 as SVGAGI. The CDR3 spans 15 residues. V gave up 6 bases and J gave up 3 bases; unmatched junction bases: 11. This CDR3 is CASSVGLGALYEQYF. The CDR3 DNA sequence: TGTGCCAGCAGCGTCGGACTAGGGGCTCTCTACGAGCAGTACTTC.

This clone was recorded once. The rearrangement joins TRBV11-2 to TRBJ2-3; 8 positions agree with TRBD2. The CDR3 sequence is 15 residues long. CDR1 and CDR2 from the germline V gene are SGHAT and FQNNGV. Unmatched junction bases numbered 10, after V lost 5 bases and J lost 6 bases. The CDR3 reads CASSPGYRGGDTQYF. The DNA for the CDR3 is TGTGCCAGCAGCCCCGGCTACCGGGGGGGGGATACGCAGTATTTT.

This chain uses TRBV30 with TRBJ2-1; 7 bases are a match to TRBD2. The CDR3 has 16 amino acids. CDR1 and CDR2 (germline): GTSNPN, SVGIG (reference sequence). Trimming took 1 base from V and 5 from J; bases not matched to a gene: 11. The CDR3 region has the DNA TGTGCCTGGAGTGGGGGGACTAAGCGGGGCCACAATGAGCAGTTCTTC. Its protein is CAWSGGTKRGHNEQFF. The variable domain in full, completed from reference TRBV30 and TRBJ2-1, reads SQTIHQWPATLVQPVGSPLSLECTVEGTSNPNLYWYRQAAGRGLQLLFYSVGIGQISSEVPQNLSASRPQDRQFILSSKKLLLSDSGFYLCAWSGGTKRGHNEQFFGPGTRLTVL.

The rearrangement uses TRBV11-2 and TRBJ2-3; no definite D call. V was clipped by 2 bases and J by 0 bases, with 9 bases between them. CDR1 is SGHAT and CDR2 is FQNNGV in the germline V gene. The CDR3 runs 15 residues. The CDR3: CASSLLTTSTDTQYF. CDR3 nucleotides: TGTGCCAGCAGCTTACTAACCACTAGCACAGATACGCAGTATTTT.

V usage is TRBV15 and J usage is TRBJ1-5; D gene uncertain. Trimming stripped 1 base from V and 4 bases from J, with 11 bases between. CDR3 length: 15 amino acids. Germline CDR1 is LNHNV and CDR2 is YYDKDF (reference sequence). CDR3 sequence: CATSRVRVGNQPQHF. The DNA for the CDR3 is TGTGCCACCAGCAGAGTTAGGGTAGGAAATCAGCCCCAGCATTTT.

This chain links TRBV2 with TRBJ1-2; 7 nucleotides line up with TRBD1. The CDR3 extends over 12 amino acids. Germline V gives CDR1 SNHLY, CDR2 FYNNEI. After removal of 6 bases from V and 4 bases from J, the junction contained 2 bases not matched to a gene. The CDR3 DNA is TGTGCCAGCAGGGGGACAGCCTATGGCTACACCTTC. Protein sequence: CASRGTAYGYTF.

The rearrangement joins TRBV7-6 to TRBJ1-1, with D perhaps matching TRBD1 (5 bases). Trimming removed 6 bases at V and 5 bases at J, with 13 bases between. The CDR3 contains 13 residues. The germline gives CDR1 SGHVS, CDR2 FNYEAQ. This CDR3 is CASSSQGNTEAFF. The CDR3, as DNA: TGTGCCAGCAGTTCTCAGGGAAATACTGAAGCTTTCTTT.

The J gene is TRBJ2-7, the V gene TRBV5-1; D is unclear. The germline V and J ends were trimmed by 0 bases and 3 bases, with 10 bases remaining between them. Per germline, CDR1 SGHRS and CDR2 YFSETQ. The CDR3 consists of 14 residues. CDR3 DNA: TGCGCCAGCAGCTTGGTCAGCCCAGACTACGAGCAGTACTTC. The encoded protein is CASSLVSPDYEQYF.

This sequence joins TRBV27 and TRBJ2-7; no clear D gene. The CDR3 loop spans 14 amino acids. Germline loops: CDR1 MNHEY, CDR2 SMNVEV (reference sequence). The V end was cut by 2 bases, the J end by 5 bases, with 13 bases between. The CDR3 DNA sequence: TGTGCCAGCAGTTTAACTCATGTTCGAAACGAGCAGTACTTC. Protein: CASSLTHVRNEQYF.

The genes are TRBV19 and TRBJ1-6, with TRBD1 matching 8 bases. The CDR3 runs 17 residues. Germline CDR1 LNHDA, CDR2 SQIVND (reference sequence). Trimming at V came to 9 bases and at J to 6 bases, leaving 16 bases not matched to a gene. The CDR3 protein is CASRDRRHISPNSPLHF. CDR3 in DNA: TGTGCCAGCCGGGACAGGAGACACATAAGCCCTAATTCACCCCTCCACTTT.

The chain combines TRBV27 with TRBJ1-4; 7 bases are shared with TRBD1. The CDR3 extends over 14 amino acids. Germline CDR1 and CDR2: MNHEY and SMNVEV (reference sequence). With V trimmed by 2 bases and J by 7 bases, 4 bases remained unmatched. The CDR3 DNA reads as TGTGCCAGCAGTTTAGAGGGGGCCGGTGAAAAACTGTTTTTT. This translates into CASSLEGAGEKLFF.

V usage is TRBV6-6 and J usage is TRBJ1-1; D unclear. V was shortened by 5 bases and J by 6 bases, with 13 bases between the two germline ends. This CDR3 region has 13 residues. Germline V gene data show CDR1 as MNHNY and CDR2 as SVGAGI (reference sequence). The CDR3 loop is CASSLMVGSEAFF. CDR3 in DNA: TGTGCCAGCAGTCTAATGGTGGGGTCTGAAGCTTTCTTT.

J is TRBJ1-1 and V is TRBV5-1; D is unclear. The CDR3 length is 11 residues. The germline gives CDR1 SGHRS, CDR2 YFSETQ. The V and J ends lost 5 bases and 7 bases respectively, with 9 bases between them. DNA of the CDR3: TGCGCCAGCAGAGGTCAGCTTGAAGCTTTCTTT. This gives the protein CASRGQLEAFF.

V is TRBV7-9 and J is TRBJ1-1, with TRBD1 matching over 7 bases. The CDR3 is made up of 15 amino acids. Germline V CDR1 and CDR2: SEHNR, FQNEAQ (reference sequence). The junction had 9 bases not matched to a gene; V was cut back by 7 bases and J by 1 base. CDR3 DNA: TGTGCCAGCACTCGGGACAGAACCTGGAACACTGAAGCTTTCTTT. Translating it yields CASTRDRTWNTEAFF.

This clone was counted a few times. The gene calls are TRBV10-1 and TRBJ1-2, with 8 nucleotides matching TRBD1. After removal of 8 bases from V and 7 bases from J, the junction contained 12 bases not matched to a gene. Germline values: CDR1 WNHNN, CDR2 SYGVQD (reference sequence). The CDR3 consists of 14 residues. This CDR3 is CASGPGQVTIGYTF. In nucleotides, the CDR3 is TGCGCCAGCGGACCGGGACAGGTTACAATTGGCTACACCTTC.

The chain carries TRBV30 and TRBJ2-1; possible D gene TRBD2, 5 bases. CDR3 size: 14 residues. Germline CDR1 reads GTSNPN; CDR2 reads SVGIG (reference sequence). The V and J ends lost 3 bases and 7 bases respectively, with 16 bases between them. DNA of the CDR3: TGTGCCTGGAGCGGGCCCCCTAGCTCTAATGAGCAGTTCTTC. Its translation is CAWSGPPSSNEQFF. Complete variable domain (other parts from reference TRBV30 and TRBJ2-1): SQTIHQWPATLVQPVGSPLSLECTVEGTSNPNLYWYRQAAGRGLQLLFYSVGIGQISSEVPQNLSASRPQDRQFILSSKKLLLSDSGFYLCAWSGPPSSNEQFFGPGTRLTVL.

The genes are TRBV9 and TRBJ2-1; no firm D call. The CDR3 totals 14 residues. Germline CDR1 SGDLS, CDR2 YYNGEE. Trimming pared 0 bases from V and 5 bases from J, leaving 9 bases between. CDR3 residues: CASSVALVHNEQFF. The CDR3 coding sequence is TGTGCCAGCAGCGTAGCTCTGGTTCACAATGAGCAGTTCTTC.

The chain employs TRBV12-5 and TRBJ2-1, with D possibly being TRBD2 (6 bases). This CDR3 contains 12 residues. The germline V and J ends were trimmed by 6 bases and 7 bases, with 10 bases remaining between them. Germline V gene sequence: CDR1 LGHNT, CDR2 FRNRAP. The CDR3 reads CASGSGLNEQFF. The CDR3 DNA follows: TGTGCTAGTGGCTCGGGACTTAATGAGCAGTTCTTC.

The chain employs TRBV15 and TRBJ1-2; D not certain. Looked up from germline, CDR1 is LNHNV and CDR2 is YYDKDF (reference sequence). Deletions cut 0 bases from V and 3 bases from J, with 11 bases between. This CDR3 region has 15 residues. The CDR3 protein is CATSRDVTADYGYTF. Here the CDR3 DNA reads TGTGCCACCAGCAGAGACGTGACTGCAGACTATGGCTACACCTTC.

This chain links TRBV6-5 with TRBJ2-5; D is undetermined. This CDR3 has 13 amino acids. Germline CDR1 and CDR2: MNHEY and SVGAGI. V dropped 7 bases and J dropped 8 bases, with 17 bases sitting between them. CDR3 loop: CASKKGPFDTQYF. CDR3 in DNA: TGTGCCAGCAAAAAAGGGCCTTTTGATACCCAGTACTTC.

V gene TRBV28 combines with J gene TRBJ1-5, with D perhaps matching TRBD1 (6 bases). The CDR3 is made up of 14 amino acids. Looked up from germline, CDR1 is MDHEN and CDR2 is SYDVKM. Trimming cost V 6 bases and J 3 bases, with 12 bases left between them. The CDR3 bases are TGTGCCAGCAGCCTCATGGGGGCCAATCAGCCCCAGCATTTT. It encodes CASSLMGANQPQHF.

The V call is TRBV7-8, the J call TRBJ2-1; 8 nucleotides agree with TRBD1. CDR1 is SGHVS, CDR2 FQNEAQ, per germline. V lost 1 base, J lost 8 bases, and 7 bases stayed unmatched. This CDR3 is built from 15 residues. The chain's CDR3 is CASSLVRGRFYEQFF. CDR3 nucleotides: TGTGCCAGCAGCTTAGTCAGGGGGCGTTTTTATGAGCAGTTCTTC. Full variable domain (missing parts from reference TRBV7-8 and TRBJ2-1): GAGVSQSPRYKVAKRGQDVALRCDPISGHVSLFWYQQALGQGPEFLTYFQNEAQLDKSGLPSDRFFAERPEGSVSTLKIQRTQQEDSAVYLCASSLVRGRFYEQFFGPGTRLTVL.

The chain employs TRBV27 and TRBJ2-7; D call uncertain. The V end was cut by 2 bases, the J end by 4 bases, with 15 bases between. In germline, CDR1 is MNHEY, CDR2 SMNVEV (reference sequence). The CDR3 has 15 amino acids. CDR3 amino acids: CASSLRRTAVYEQYF. CDR3 nucleotide sequence: TGTGCCAGCAGTTTAAGGAGAACAGCTGTATACGAGCAGTACTTC.

This clone was observed a handful of times. This sequence joins TRBV6-4 and TRBJ1-2; a weak D match, TRBD1 (5 bases). The CDR3 length is 13 residues. Germline values: CDR1 MRHNA, CDR2 SNTAGT. The ends were cut back, 0 bases at V and 7 bases at J, with 9 bases in the middle. CDR3 sequence reads: CASSDSGTVGYTF. The CDR3 DNA follows: TGTGCCAGCAGTGACTCGGGGACGGTTGGCTACACCTTC.